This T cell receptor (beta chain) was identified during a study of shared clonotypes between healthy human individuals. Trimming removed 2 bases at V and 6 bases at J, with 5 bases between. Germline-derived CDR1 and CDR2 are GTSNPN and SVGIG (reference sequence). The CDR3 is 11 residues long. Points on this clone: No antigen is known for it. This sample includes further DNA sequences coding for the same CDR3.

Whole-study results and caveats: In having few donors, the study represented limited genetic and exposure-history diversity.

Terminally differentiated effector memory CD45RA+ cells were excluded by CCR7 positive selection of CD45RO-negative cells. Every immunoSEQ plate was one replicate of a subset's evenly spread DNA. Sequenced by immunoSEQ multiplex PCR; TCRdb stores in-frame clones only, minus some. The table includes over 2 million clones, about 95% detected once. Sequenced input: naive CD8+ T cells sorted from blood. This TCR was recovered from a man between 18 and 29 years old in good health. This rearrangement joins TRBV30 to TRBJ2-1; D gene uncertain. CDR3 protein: CAWSPGNEQFF. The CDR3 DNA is TGTGCCTGGAGTCCGGGCAATGAGCAGTTCTTC. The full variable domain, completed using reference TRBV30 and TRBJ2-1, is SQTIHQWPATLVQPVGSPLSLECTVEGTSNPNLYWYRQAAGRGLQLLFYSVGIGQISSEVPQNLSASRPQDRQFILSSKKLLLSDSGFYLCAWSPGNEQFFGPGTRLTVL.